Detailed here is one T cell receptor (beta chain). The target of this receptor is not known. It has no much larger one-base neighbor in the sample; base qualities were not kept. In the paper's terms, the time point label means: about 28 days (+/-7) after the second vaccine dose. Because spike-specific TCR depth and breadth did not differ between the two schedules, AZD1222 recipients who got a second dose at roughly 4 weeks were pooled with those who got a second dose at roughly 12 weeks. The vaccinee samples were drawn from two UK trials, COV001 and COV002, one of which was a single-blind randomized controlled phase 2/3 trial testing AZD1222 (ChAdOx1 nCoV-19) in healthy adults. Trial participant PBMC samples were collected at day 0 and day 28 after the second dose for TCRbeta chain sequencing. The CDR3 regions of human TCRbeta chains were analyzed by immunosequencing. On the authors' methods: Repertoire TCRs were checked for matches against a reference library of SARS-CoV-2-specific TCRs that had been generated using the MIRA antigen-specificity platform. Breadth was defined as the fraction of unique TCRs that were SARS-CoV-2-associated. Depth was defined as the fraction of total T cells that were SARS-CoV-2-associated. Using the MIRA data, every spike-specific TCR was mapped to the spike region that the TCR reacted to and assigned to either a CD4 or a CD8 class. Log10-transformed breadth and depth values were compared by one-way ANOVA with Sidak's multiple comparisons tests. In its TCRdb copy, this immuneACCESS table keeps in-frame sequences only and misses some clones. Where compared with another copy, unresolved V genes explain less than half of these, and the others have no known cause. D and trimming come from the DNA, and the V and J calls and clone size come from that table. For this sample there are around 140,000 clones; about nine tenths appear just once. The ten largest clones take up 1.5% to 2% of the sample.

V loses 0 bases, J loses 5 bases, and the germline ends lie 12 bases apart. CDR1 and CDR2 are read off the germline V gene as SGHRS and YFSETQ. From cysteine to phenylalanine, the CDR3 is 15 amino acids long. Solely the CDR3 DNA is kept, with 45 bases framed from the first base. This entry is derived from a study of T cell responses to AZD1222 COVID-19 vaccine (dated by TCRdb to about 2021). Context from the whole study: TCR sequencing was performed for about 250 trial participants, of whom 200 to 210 were given two doses of AZD1222 and approximately 26 were given two doses of MenACWY control vaccine. Trial participants were enrolled into age subgroups of 18-55, 56-69 and 70-plus years, which contained around 150, 29 and 61 TCR-sequenced participants, respectively. Overall study outcomes, separate from this receptor: The vaccine-associated CD4 TCRs covered the entire spike protein, and the dominant responses fell in regions 160-218 and 743-854. Nearly half of unique spike-specific TCRs reportedly recognized epitopes outside regions mutated in the B.1.351 and B.1.1.7 variants. Most participants were white British and females outnumbered males, and the authors suggested that clonal diversity may have been underestimated. In the small 56-69-year group, the increase in depth fell short of significance, most likely because of low power. Because no samples from the day 14 peak response were available, repertoires could be characterized only after the peak T cell response. Conclusions about previously exposed vaccinees are limited because only 6 or 7 AZD1222 recipients were SARS-CoV-2 seropositive at baseline. Spike-specific TCR breadth and depth rose significantly after two AZD1222 doses compared with day 0 and with MenACWY recipients.

Sequencing used peripheral blood, obtained 28 days after the second AZD1222 dose. The clonotype was recovered from an adult who received the AZD1222 COVID-19 vaccine. The rearrangement combines TRBV5-1 with TRBJ1-3, with a tentative D gene TRBD1 over 5 matching bases. The DNA reads TGCGCCAGCAGCTTGGCCGGGGCAGGGCGAAACACCATATATTTT. The resulting protein is CASSLAGAGRNTIYF.